A selection of T cell receptor beta chains follows, all from one sample in a study of cytomegalovirus exposure and HLA in healthy donors. Profiling relied on immunoSEQ multiplex PCR, and the TCRdb table lists in-frame clones only, not all of them. This table holds about 73,000 clones, around 90% found once. Sequenced sample: PBMCs. The receptor source for this set is a woman in her late teens or twenties in good health and CMV-seropositive. Both conserved end residues are part of each CDR3. A D gene is named only where the DNA matches it firmly.

TRBV28	TRBJ1-5	.	CANSLYSNSNQPQHF
TRBV10-3	TRBJ1-4	.	CAISEVQGVGEKLFF
TRBV11-2	TRBJ1-1	TRBD1	CASSLVQGTGGEWGAFF
TRBV29-1	TRBJ1-1	.	CSGSTGYVTEAFF
TRBV19	TRBJ1-2	.	CASSIRNGAGENGYTF
TRBV29-1	TRBJ2-3	.	CSVEWYLTEDTQYF
TRBV28	TRBJ2-7	TRBD1	CASSLTGNSDEQYF
TRBV11-2	TRBJ2-1	.	CASSSTTSSYNEQFF
TRBV9	TRBJ2-7	.	CASSVLGQYF
TRBV7-9	TRBJ2-3	TRBD2	CASSRGVSTDTQYF
TRBV27	TRBJ2-3	TRBD2	CASSPGLAGLTDTQYF
TRBV4-3	TRBJ1-6	.	CASSQDIENSPLHF
TRBV19	TRBJ2-1	.	CASSILETLAGNEQFF
TRBV18	TRBJ2-1	.	CASSPPITGYRAQRVF
TRBV6-4	TRBJ2-3	TRBD1	CASSTGATDTQYF
TRBV27	TRBJ1-5	.	CASSLNSEVVQPQHF
TRBV7-3	TRBJ1-3	TRBD1	CASSLARGPTGDSAGNTIYF